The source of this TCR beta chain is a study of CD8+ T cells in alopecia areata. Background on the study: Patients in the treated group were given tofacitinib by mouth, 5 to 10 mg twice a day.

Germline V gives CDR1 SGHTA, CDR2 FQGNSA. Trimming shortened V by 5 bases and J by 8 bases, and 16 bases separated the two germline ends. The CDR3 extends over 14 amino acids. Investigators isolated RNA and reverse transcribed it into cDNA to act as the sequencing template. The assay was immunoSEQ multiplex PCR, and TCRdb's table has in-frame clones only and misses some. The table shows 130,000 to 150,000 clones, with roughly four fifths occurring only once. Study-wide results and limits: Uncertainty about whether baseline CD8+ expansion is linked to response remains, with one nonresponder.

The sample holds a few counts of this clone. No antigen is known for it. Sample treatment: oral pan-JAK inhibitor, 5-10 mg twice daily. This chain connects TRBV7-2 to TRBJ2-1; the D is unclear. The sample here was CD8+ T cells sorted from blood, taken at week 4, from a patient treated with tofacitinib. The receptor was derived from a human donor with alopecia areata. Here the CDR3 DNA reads TGTGCCAGCAGCCTCCTGATCTTGCCCCATGAGCAGTTCTTC. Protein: CASSLLILPHEQFF.